The sequence of this T cell receptor beta chain was determined in a study of CD8 T cells in ankylosing spondylitis. Study outcomes and limitations: A TCR beta motif of about eight highly homologous variants appeared characteristic of ankylosing spondylitis blood.

The V segment lost 6 bases and the J segment 4 bases; nucleotides outside the gene matches: 4. The CDR3 has 13 residues. Germline V gene sequence: CDR1 MGHDK, CDR2 SYGVNS. One entry per CDR3 protein results from TCRdb running MiXCR on the 5' RACE reads. This repertoire shows over 700,000 distinct CDR3 sequences, around 17% found once; its top ten account for roughly a fifth. This clonotype has only a few counts. The antigen is unknown. Sequenced sample: blood, either unsorted or a sorted T cell fraction (not recorded which). This TCR came from a male donor with ankylosing spondylitis. The chain has TRBV25-1 and TRBJ1-1, with 8 bases that match TRBD1. In DNA, the CDR3 is TGTGCCAGCAGGGACAGGGCGAGCACTGAAGCTTTCTTT. Its translation is CASRDRASTEAFF.